Shown below are 25 T cell receptor beta chains from a single sample sequenced in a study of cytomegalovirus exposure and HLA in healthy donors listed by TCRdb under 2017. Receptors were amplified or captured by the immunoSEQ multiplex PCR assay. For the multiplex PCR, a mixture combining 60 forward primers for TCR Vbeta segments and 13 reverse primers for TCR Jbeta segments was used. Not all clones reach the TCRdb copy of this immuneACCESS table, which keeps in-frame sequences only. Checked studies attribute under half of the gap to unresolved V genes and leave the rest unexplained. The table for this sample lists approximately 130,000 clones; around 72% of them were counted only once. The top ten clones comprise approximately 2.6% of the sample. Material for sequencing was PBMCs. The receptors derive from a human donor in good health.

This chain joins TRBV30 and TRBJ2-3; 8 nucleotides line up with TRBD1. The CDR3 covers 16 residues. The V and J ends lost 5 bases and 4 bases, in that order; junction bases with no gene match: 14. From germline, CDR1 is GTSNPN and CDR2 SVGIG (reference sequence). As DNA, the CDR3 is TGTGCCTGGCTGCCAGTAGGACAGGGAAAACCAGATACGCAGTATTTT. Protein sequence: CAWLPVGQGKPDTQYF.

The table lists this clone with a few counts. The chain carries TRBV5-1 and TRBJ2-7; possible D gene TRBD1, 6 bases. The CDR3 has 13 residues. Germline CDR1 is SGHRS and CDR2 is YFSETQ. V was pared by 4 bases and J by 6 bases, with 14 bases between. CDR3 DNA: TGCGCCAGCAGCCACGACAGGATCTCCGAGCAGTACTTC. It codes for CASSHDRISEQYF.

This clone was counted a few times. The J gene is TRBJ2-7, the V gene TRBV2; 10 bases align to TRBD2. J gave up 4 bases and V 4 bases, and 7 bases lay outside the gene matches. Germline assignment: CDR1 SNHLY and CDR2 FYNNEI. This CDR3 comprises 15 residues. This CDR3 reads CASSAGLATGYEQYF. In nucleotides, the CDR3 is TGTGCCAGCAGTGCGGGACTAGCGACCGGGTACGAGCAGTACTTC.

This clone has more than one count but fewer than ten. J is TRBJ2-3 and V is TRBV6-5; D possibly corresponds to TRBD1 (6 bases). Trimming left V 2 bases short and J 2 bases short, with 11 bases between. Germline CDR1 is MNHEY and CDR2 is SVGAGI. The CDR3 consists of 15 residues. The chain's CDR3 is CASSYTGTHTDTQYF. The CDR3 DNA follows: TGTGCCAGCAGTTACACCGGGACACACACAGATACGCAGTATTTT.

The chain combines TRBV25-1 with TRBJ1-5; 9 bases map to TRBD1. V lost 4 bases, J lost 4 bases, and 8 bases stayed unmatched. Per germline, CDR1 MGHDK and CDR2 SYGVNS. There are 16 residues in the CDR3. CDR3 sequence reads: CASSATGTGWNQPQHF. The CDR3 DNA follows: TGTGCCAGCAGTGCAACCGGGACAGGGTGGAATCAGCCCCAGCATTTT.

The chain carries TRBV30 and TRBJ2-7; D gene uncertain. Trimming took off 2 bases at V and 6 bases at J, with 20 bases between the two ends. Germline CDR1 and CDR2: GTSNPN and SVGIG (reference sequence). The CDR3 is 15 amino acids. CDR3 in DNA: TGTGCCTGGAGTTCCCTAGACCCGGCAGTTGGCGAGCAGTACTTC. This encodes CAWSSLDPAVGEQYF.

This chain connects TRBV10-3 to TRBJ1-4; D may be TRBD1 (5 bases). The V end was cut by 4 bases, the J end by 8 bases, with 14 bases between. This CDR3 comprises 14 residues. CDR1 and CDR2 (germline): ENHRY, SYGVKD. The CDR3 DNA reads as TGTGCCATCAGTGGTGTCAGGGAAGGCGAAAAACTGTTTTTT. As protein: CAISGVREGEKLFF.

The chain combines TRBV6-5 with TRBJ1-5, with unresolved D. Trimming shortened V by 2 bases and J by 3 bases, and 8 bases separated the two germline ends. The germline gives CDR1 MNHEY, CDR2 SVGAGI. The CDR3 is made up of 14 amino acids. CDR3: CASSYPGPNQPQHF. CDR3 DNA sequence: TGTGCCAGCAGTTACCCTGGGCCCAATCAGCCCCAGCATTTT.

This clone has just a few counts. The chain has TRBV7-9 and TRBJ2-2; 11 bases line up with TRBD2. The ends lost 5 bases at V and 4 bases at J; junction bases unmatched: 9. CDR1 is SEHNR, CDR2 FQNEAQ, per germline (reference sequence). The CDR3 length is 17 residues. This CDR3 is CASSPTSGRLSTGELFF. Here the CDR3 DNA reads TGTGCCAGCAGCCCAACTAGCGGGAGACTCAGCACCGGGGAGCTGTTTTTT.

The genes are TRBV11-2 and TRBJ2-3, with a tentative D call TRBD2 (6 bases). V lost 5 bases and J lost 2, with 14 bases in between. The CDR3 is 15 residues long. Germline V gene sequence: CDR1 SGHAT, CDR2 FQNNGV. This chain's CDR3 is CASSLTGGYTDTQYF. In DNA form, the CDR3 reads TGTGCCAGCAGCCTGACCGGGGGATACACAGATACGCAGTATTTT.

This clone was counted a single time. DNA for the CDR3: TGTGCCAGCAGCGTGGTAGCCGTAGATACGCAGTATTTT. Its protein is CASSVVAVDTQYF. This rearrangement joins TRBV5-4 to TRBJ2-3; no firm D call. Germline V lookup: CDR1 SGHNT, CDR2 YYREEE (reference sequence). Between the trimmed V and J ends, which lost 4 bases and 5 bases, there was a span of 11 bases. The length of the CDR3 is 13 residues.

This clone was picked up one time. The gene calls are TRBV5-1 and TRBJ2-7, with 7 bases fitting TRBD2. The germline CDR1 and CDR2 sequences are SGHRS and YFSETQ. V trimming: 4 bases; J trimming: 1 base; junction bases outside the gene matches: 5. The CDR3 is 14 amino acids. CDR3 coding DNA: TGCGCCAGCAGCGCGGGGGTTAAGTCCTACGAGCAGTACTTC. Translating gives CASSAGVKSYEQYF.

The V gene is TRBV4-2, the J gene TRBJ1-5; D possibly corresponds to TRBD1 (6 bases). Germline V gene lookup returns CDR1 LGHNA and CDR2 YNFKEQ. The length of the CDR3 is 15 residues. The V end lost 0 bases, the J end lost 7 bases, and 13 bases lay between the germline ends. CDR3 in DNA: TGTGCCAGCAGCCAAGATCGGTTGACAGGCCAGCCCCAGCATTTT. Residues: CASSQDRLTGQPQHF.

The chain employs TRBV13 and TRBJ2-3, with a tentative D call TRBD2 (6 bases). Germline V gene data show CDR1 as PRHDT and CDR2 as FYEKMQ (reference sequence). Trimming took off 7 bases at V and 2 bases at J, with 13 bases between the two ends. The CDR3 is 14 residues long. This CDR3 reads CASTRGTITDTQYF. CDR3 bases: TGTGCCAGCACTCGGGGGACGATCACAGATACGCAGTATTTT.

The chain is built from TRBV6-5 and TRBJ2-7, with D possibly matching TRBD1 (5 bases). CDR1 is MNHEY and CDR2 is SVGAGI in the germline V gene. The CDR3 totals 12 residues. V was cut by 9 bases and J by 2 bases, with 11 bases left in between. CDR3 coding DNA: TGTGCCAGATTGGACAAGACCTACGAGCAGTACTTC. As protein: CARLDKTYEQYF.

The chain couples TRBV19 to TRBJ1-2; TRBD1 aligns across 8 bases. V lost 5 bases to trimming and J lost 8 bases; unmatched junction nucleotides: 13. In germline, CDR1 is LNHDA, CDR2 SQIVND (reference sequence). This CDR3 comprises 15 residues. CDR3 protein: CASSVHTWTGRGYTF. The CDR3 DNA follows: TGTGCCAGTAGTGTCCATACTTGGACAGGGAGGGGCTACACCTTC. The full variable domain, with the rest looked up from reference TRBV19 and TRBJ1-2, is DGGITQSPKYLFRKEGQNVTLSCEQNLNHDAMYWYRQDPGQGLRLIYYSQIVNDFQKGDIAEGYSVSREKKESFPLTVTSAQKNPTAFYLCASSVHTWTGRGYTFGSGTRLTVV.

The gene calls are TRBV6-1 and TRBJ2-3, with D hard to call. CDR1 is MNHNS and CDR2 is SASEGT in the germline V gene. This CDR3 has 11 residues. Trimming took off 2 bases at V and 7 bases at J, with 4 bases between the two ends. In DNA, the CDR3 is TGTGCCAGCAGTGAACCCAATACGCAGTATTTT. Translating gives CASSEPNTQYF.

The chain couples TRBV6-6 to TRBJ1-2; perhaps TRBD1 as D (6 bases). The germline CDR1 and CDR2 sequences are MNHNY and SVGAGI (reference sequence). This CDR3 comprises 12 residues. V lost 10 bases and J lost 2, with 11 bases in between. In nucleotides, the CDR3 is TGTGCCATCGGACAGCCGAACTATGGCTACACCTTC. Its translation is CAIGQPNYGYTF.

The DNA for the CDR3 is TGTGCCAGCAGCTTCGGCGGGGCGGGCGGGGCCAACGTCCTGACTTTC. This gives the protein CASSFGGAGGANVLTF. V gene TRBV5-4 combines with J gene TRBJ2-6; D perhaps matches TRBD2 (6 bases). Looked up from germline, CDR1 is SGHNT and CDR2 is YYREEE (reference sequence). The CDR3 consists of 16 residues. The V end was cut by 2 bases, the J end by 4 bases, with 13 bases between.

V gene TRBV7-2 combines with J gene TRBJ2-4; unclear D gene. Deletions cut 2 bases from V and 4 bases from J, with 9 bases between. Germline-derived CDR1 and CDR2 are SGHTA and FQGNSA. This CDR3 is built from 14 residues. CDR3 nucleotide sequence: TGTGCCAGCAGCTTACCGAACAGAAAAAACATTCAGTACTTC. Protein sequence: CASSLPNRKNIQYF.

The CDR3 sequence is CASSLDLGGDYGYTF. The DNA for the CDR3 is TGTGCCAGCAGCTTAGATCTAGGCGGGGACTATGGCTACACCTTC. This chain joins TRBV7-8 and TRBJ1-2; D unclear. The CDR3 extends over 15 amino acids. The germline V gene has CDR1 SGHVS and CDR2 FQNEAQ. Trimming took 1 base from V and 3 from J, leaving 12 bases between them. Full variable domain (remainder filled in from reference TRBV7-8 and TRBJ1-2): GAGVSQSPRYKVAKRGQDVALRCDPISGHVSLFWYQQALGQGPEFLTYFQNEAQLDKSGLPSDRFFAERPEGSVSTLKIQRTQQEDSAVYLCASSLDLGGDYGYTFGSGTRLTVV.

The V gene is TRBV21-1, the J gene TRBJ1-3; the table's D call of TRBD1 was not tested on the DNA. TRBV21-1 is a pseudogene segment. The length of the CDR3 is 17 residues. This chain's CDR3 is CASTDPRPTGQGNAIYF. The CDR3 coding sequence is TGTGCCAGCACCGACCCCCGGCCGACAGGGCAAGGAAACGCCATATATTTT.

This clone has more than one count but fewer than ten. The chain links TRBV5-1 to TRBJ2-7; weak D call: TRBD1 (5 bases). The CDR3 consists of 13 residues. Germline V gene lookup returns CDR1 SGHRS and CDR2 YFSETQ. V was shortened by 2 bases and J by 5 bases, with 11 bases between the two germline ends. CDR3 amino acids: CASSLGAQDEQYF. DNA of the CDR3: TGCGCCAGCAGCTTAGGGGCCCAGGACGAGCAGTACTTC.

This clone was found once. The chain uses TRBV5-1 and TRBJ1-1; D is perhaps TRBD1 (5 bases). V lost 0 bases to trimming and J lost 6 bases, with 12 bases between them. Germline CDR1 reads SGHRS; CDR2 reads YFSETQ. CDR3 size: 14 residues. This CDR3 is CASSLDGTVSEAFF. The CDR3 DNA follows: TGCGCCAGCAGCTTGGATGGGACTGTCTCTGAAGCTTTCTTT.

The chain is built from TRBV27 and TRBJ2-1; TRBD2 agrees at 10 bases. The length of the CDR3 is 16 residues. J gave up 3 bases and V 5 bases, and 7 bases lay outside the gene matches. Germline V gene data show CDR1 as MNHEY and CDR2 as SMNVEV (reference sequence). Here the CDR3 reads CASSHPGLASYNEQFF. CDR3 bases: TGTGCCAGCAGTCACCCGGGACTAGCGAGCTACAATGAGCAGTTCTTC.